This is a list of T cell receptor beta chains from one sample in a study of T cells in localized non-small cell lung cancer. TCRdb's copy holds only in-frame clones and misses some; the assay was immunoSEQ multiplex PCR. The sample includes about 92,000 clones, about nine tenths of them seen just once. Sample: PBMCs, taken before any cancer treatment. The receptors were sampled from a woman aged 35 to 69 with stage II squamous cell lung carcinoma. CDR3s include the opening cysteine and the closing phenylalanine or tryptophan. The order of the fields is V gene, J gene, clone size, D gene, CDR3 DNA, CDR3 protein. A D gene is named only where the DNA matches it firmly. Clone size is given for some rows only: seen once, a few or many times, or a class if the clone is expanded.

v_call: TRBV10-1; j_call: TRBJ1-5; clone_size: NA; d_call: NA; cdr3_nt: TGCGCCAGCAGTGTTGGCCCAAATCAGCCCCAGCATTTT; cdr3_aa: CASSVGPNQPQHF
v_call: TRBV7-6; j_call: TRBJ1-5; clone_size: NA; d_call: NA; cdr3_nt: TGTGCCAGCAGCTTAGGGCCAGGGGCAGGTCAGCCCCAGCATTTT; cdr3_aa: CASSLGPGAGQPQHF
v_call: TRBV11-2; j_call: TRBJ2-3; clone_size: NA; d_call: TRBD2; cdr3_nt: TGTGCCAGCTCTCTTAAGCGGGAGCGCACAGATACGCAGTATTTT; cdr3_aa: CASSLKRERTDTQYF
v_call: TRBV10-1; j_call: TRBJ2-5; clone_size: NA; d_call: TRBD2; cdr3_nt: TGCGCCAGCAGTGAGGGGGCTAGCGGGGGGTATGAGACCCAGTACTTC; cdr3_aa: CASSEGASGGYETQYF
v_call: TRBV5-4; j_call: TRBJ2-7; clone_size: once; d_call: NA; cdr3_nt: TGTGCCAGCAGCGTCACAGAGAACGAGCAGTACTTC; cdr3_aa: CASSVTENEQYF
v_call: TRBV2; j_call: TRBJ1-4; clone_size: NA; d_call: TRBD1; cdr3_nt: TGTGCCAGCATCCGGGGGGACAGGGTACTAACTAATGAAAAACTGTTTTTT; cdr3_aa: CASIRGDRVLTNEKLFF
v_call: TRBV5-1; j_call: TRBJ1-6; clone_size: NA; d_call: TRBD1; cdr3_nt: TGCGCCAGCAGCCCAGAGGGACAGGGTTATTCACCCCTCCACTTT; cdr3_aa: CASSPEGQGYSPLHF
v_call: TRBV7-9; j_call: TRBJ1-1; clone_size: NA; d_call: NA; cdr3_nt: TGTGCCAGCAGCCCGGATGACTTCGGCACTGAAGCTTTCTTT; cdr3_aa: CASSPDDFGTEAFF
v_call: TRBV19; j_call: TRBJ2-7; clone_size: NA; d_call: NA; cdr3_nt: TGTGCCAGCAATAGTCCCCCGGAGTACGAGCAGTACTTC; cdr3_aa: CASNSPPEYEQYF
v_call: TRBV2; j_call: TRBJ1-5; clone_size: NA; d_call: NA; cdr3_nt: TGTGCCAGCAGTGACCAGGGCATGGCCAATCAGCCCCAGCATTTT; cdr3_aa: CASSDQGMANQPQHF
v_call: TRBV18; j_call: TRBJ2-3; clone_size: NA; d_call: NA; cdr3_nt: TGTGCCAGCTCACCAGGGGTTCGGACAGATACGCAGTATTTT; cdr3_aa: CASSPGVRTDTQYF
v_call: TRBV6-1; j_call: TRBJ2-7; clone_size: NA; d_call: TRBD2; cdr3_nt: TGTGCCAGCCGGACTAGAGAGTGGTACGAGCAGTACTTC; cdr3_aa: CASRTREWYEQYF
v_call: TRBV6-1; j_call: TRBJ1-6; clone_size: NA; d_call: NA; cdr3_nt: TGTGCCAGCCGAAGGCAGTATAATTCACCCCTCCACTTT; cdr3_aa: CASRRQYNSPLHF
v_call: TRBV19; j_call: TRBJ1-2; clone_size: once; d_call: TRBD1; cdr3_nt: TGTGCCACCTATGCTAGGGGACAGGGATTAATTTATGGCTACACCTTC; cdr3_aa: CATYARGQGLIYGYTF
v_call: TRBV6-5; j_call: TRBJ1-1; clone_size: NA; d_call: NA; cdr3_nt: TGTGCCAGCAGTTCTTGGGCGGGCAGCGGAGCTTTCTTT; cdr3_aa: CASSSWAGSGAFF
v_call: TRBV7-9; j_call: TRBJ1-5; clone_size: NA; d_call: NA; cdr3_nt: TGTGCCAGCTCTCCGGGCGGCAATCAGCCCCAGCATTTT; cdr3_aa: CASSPGGNQPQHF
v_call: TRBV2; j_call: TRBJ2-7; clone_size: NA; d_call: NA; cdr3_nt: TGTGCCAGCAGCCTAGACATCTACGAGCAGTACTTC; cdr3_aa: CASSLDIYEQYF
v_call: TRBV2; j_call: TRBJ2-7; clone_size: NA; d_call: NA; cdr3_nt: TGTGCCAGCAGTGTTGGCAGGGTCTACTACGAGCAGTACTTC; cdr3_aa: CASSVGRVYYEQYF
v_call: TRBV5-1; j_call: TRBJ2-2; clone_size: many; d_call: NA; cdr3_nt: TGCGCCAGCAGCTCTACTAGCACCGGGGAGCTGTTTTTT; cdr3_aa: CASSSTSTGELFF
v_call: TRBV19; j_call: TRBJ2-7; clone_size: NA; d_call: NA; cdr3_nt: TGTGCCAGTGCGGGGCCCCGAGGTGAGGAGCAGTACTTC; cdr3_aa: CASAGPRGEEQYF
v_call: TRBV5-4; j_call: TRBJ2-7; clone_size: NA; d_call: NA; cdr3_nt: TGTGCCAGCAGCGTGCAACAGGGACCCTACGAGCAGTACTTC; cdr3_aa: CASSVQQGPYEQYF
v_call: TRBV5-4; j_call: TRBJ1-1; clone_size: NA; d_call: TRBD1; cdr3_nt: TGTGCCAGCATTTCAGGGGGCGGAGGGAACACTGAAGCTTTCTTT; cdr3_aa: CASISGGGGNTEAFF